The clone carrying this T cell receptor (beta chain) was found once. What it recognizes is unknown. This entry comes from a study of shared clonotypes between healthy human individuals. Broader study findings: Naive subsets typically showed greater estimated richness than memory subsets. Sequencing of the sorted subsets was shown by rarefaction to be incomplete despite large depth.

Splitting of CD4+ cells produced CD45RA+ naive and CD45RA-negative memory subsets. Trimming at V came to 6 bases and at J to 4 bases, leaving 7 bases not matched to a gene. In germline, CDR1 is SQVTM, CDR2 ANQGSEA. CDR3 length equals 14 residues. The authors ran the assay at deep level. Sequencing used immunoSEQ multiplex PCR; TCRdb keeps in-frame clones, though not all of them. The sample consists of 2 million to 2.5 million clones, 80% to 95% of them appearing once. The sample taken for sequencing was naive CD4+ T cells from PBMCs. As to subset: CD45RA+ positively selected. The genes are TRBV29-1 and TRBJ2-1; 9 nucleotides line up with TRBD1. This receptor was identified in a man aged 18-30 years in good health. Some clones in this sample may be carry-over from other donors' samples. The CDR3 loop is CSVNRDRVYNEQFF. CDR3 coding DNA: TGCAGCGTCAACCGGGACAGGGTGTACAATGAGCAGTTCTTC.